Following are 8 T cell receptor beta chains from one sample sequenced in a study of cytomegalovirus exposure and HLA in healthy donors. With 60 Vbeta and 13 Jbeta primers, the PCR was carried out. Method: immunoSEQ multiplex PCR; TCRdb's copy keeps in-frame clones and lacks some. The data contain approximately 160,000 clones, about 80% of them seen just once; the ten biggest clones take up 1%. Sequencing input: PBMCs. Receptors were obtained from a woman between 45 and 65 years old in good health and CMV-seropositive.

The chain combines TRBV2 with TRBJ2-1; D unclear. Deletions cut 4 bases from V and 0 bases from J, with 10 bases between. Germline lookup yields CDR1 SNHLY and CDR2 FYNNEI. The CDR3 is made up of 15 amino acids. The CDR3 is CASSVLRYSYNEQFF. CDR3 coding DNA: TGTGCCAGCAGTGTTCTCCGGTACTCCTACAATGAGCAGTTCTTC.

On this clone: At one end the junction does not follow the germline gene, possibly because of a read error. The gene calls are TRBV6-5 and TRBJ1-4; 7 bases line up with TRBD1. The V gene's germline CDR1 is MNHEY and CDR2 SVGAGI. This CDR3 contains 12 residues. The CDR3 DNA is TGTGCCAGTCTCGACAGGGCCGAAAAGCTGTTTTTT. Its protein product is CASLDRAEKLFF.

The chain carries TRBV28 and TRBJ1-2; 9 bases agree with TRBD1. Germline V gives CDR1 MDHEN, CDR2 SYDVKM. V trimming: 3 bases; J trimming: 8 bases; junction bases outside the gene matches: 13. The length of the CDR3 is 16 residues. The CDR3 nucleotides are TGTGCCAGCAGTTTGAGTTCCGGGACAGGGTTTCGCGGCTACACCTTC. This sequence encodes CASSLSSGTGFRGYTF.

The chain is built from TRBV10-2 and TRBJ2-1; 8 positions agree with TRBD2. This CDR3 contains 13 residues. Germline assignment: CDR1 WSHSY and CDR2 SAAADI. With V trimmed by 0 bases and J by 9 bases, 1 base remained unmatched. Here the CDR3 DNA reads TGCGCCAGCAGTGAGTCCCGGGGGGGTGAGCAGTTCTTC. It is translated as CASSESRGGEQFF.

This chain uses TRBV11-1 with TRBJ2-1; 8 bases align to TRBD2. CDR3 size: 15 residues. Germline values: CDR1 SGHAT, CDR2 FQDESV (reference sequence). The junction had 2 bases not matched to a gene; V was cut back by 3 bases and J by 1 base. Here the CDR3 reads CASSFTSGSYNEQFF. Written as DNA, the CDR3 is TGTGCCAGCAGCTTCACTAGCGGTTCCTACAATGAGCAGTTCTTC.

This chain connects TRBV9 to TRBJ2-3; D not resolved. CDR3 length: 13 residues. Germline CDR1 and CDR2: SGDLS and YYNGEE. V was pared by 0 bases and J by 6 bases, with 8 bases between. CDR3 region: CASSVALGDTQYF. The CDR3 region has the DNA TGTGCCAGCAGCGTAGCCCTCGGGGATACGCAGTATTTT.

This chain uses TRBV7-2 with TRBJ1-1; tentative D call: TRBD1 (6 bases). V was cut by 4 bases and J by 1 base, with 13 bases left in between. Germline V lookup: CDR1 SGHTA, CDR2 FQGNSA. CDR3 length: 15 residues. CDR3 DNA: TGTGCCAGCAGCTCGACCGGGACACAGAACACTGAAGCTTTCTTT. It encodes CASSSTGTQNTEAFF. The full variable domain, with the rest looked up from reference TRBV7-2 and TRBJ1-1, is GAGVSQSPSNKVTEKGKDVELRCDPISGHTALYWYRQSLGQGLEFLIYFQGNSAPDKSGLPSDRFSAERTGGSVSTLTIQRTQQEDSAVYLCASSSTGTQNTEAFFGQGTRLTVV.

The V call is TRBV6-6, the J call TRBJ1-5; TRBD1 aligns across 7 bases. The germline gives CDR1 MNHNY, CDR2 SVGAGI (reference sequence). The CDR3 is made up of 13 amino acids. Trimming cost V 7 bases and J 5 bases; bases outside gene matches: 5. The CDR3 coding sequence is TGTGCCAGCAAAGACAGGGACTATCAGCCCCAGCATTTT. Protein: CASKDRDYQPQHF.